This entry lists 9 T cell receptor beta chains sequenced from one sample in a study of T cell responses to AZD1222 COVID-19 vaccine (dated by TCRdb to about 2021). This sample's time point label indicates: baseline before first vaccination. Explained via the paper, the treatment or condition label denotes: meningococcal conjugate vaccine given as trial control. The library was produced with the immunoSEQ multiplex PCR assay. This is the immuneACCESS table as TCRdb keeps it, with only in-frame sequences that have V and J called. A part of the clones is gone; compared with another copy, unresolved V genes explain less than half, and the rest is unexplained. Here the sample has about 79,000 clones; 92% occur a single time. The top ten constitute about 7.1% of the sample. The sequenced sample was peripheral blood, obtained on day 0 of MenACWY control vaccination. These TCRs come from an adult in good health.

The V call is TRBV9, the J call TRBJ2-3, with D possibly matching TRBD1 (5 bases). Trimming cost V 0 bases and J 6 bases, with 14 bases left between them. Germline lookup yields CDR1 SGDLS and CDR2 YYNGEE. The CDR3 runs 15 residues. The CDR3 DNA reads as TGTGCCAGCAGCGTAGCTGTGACCCCAGGGGATACGCAGTATTTT. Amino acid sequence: CASSVAVTPGDTQYF.

CDR3 sequence reads: CASRHSRAFSEQFF. The CDR3 bases are TGTGCCAGCAGACATAGCAGGGCATTCTCTGAGCAGTTCTTC. The V gene is TRBV3-1 (or the pseudogene TRBV3-2), the J gene TRBJ2-1; perhaps TRBD1 as D (5 bases). With 6 bases removed from V and 9 bases from J, the gap between germline ends came to 18 bases. Germline values: CDR1 LGHDT, CDR2 YNNKEL (reference sequence). This CDR3 has 14 amino acids.

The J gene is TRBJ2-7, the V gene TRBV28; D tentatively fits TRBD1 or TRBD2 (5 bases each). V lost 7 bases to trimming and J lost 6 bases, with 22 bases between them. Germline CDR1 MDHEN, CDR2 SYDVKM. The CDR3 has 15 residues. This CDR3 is CASNPTAPRAGEQYF. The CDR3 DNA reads TGTGCCAGCAACCCGACAGCGCCTAGGGCGGGCGAGCAGTACTTC.

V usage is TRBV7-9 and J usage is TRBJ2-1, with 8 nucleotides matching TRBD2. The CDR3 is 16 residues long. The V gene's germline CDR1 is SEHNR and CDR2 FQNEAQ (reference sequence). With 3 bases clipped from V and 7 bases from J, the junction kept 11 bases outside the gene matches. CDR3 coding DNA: TGTGCCAGCAGCTTGCGGTTTAGCGGGATATTGAATGAGCAGTTCTTC. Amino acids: CASSLRFSGILNEQFF.

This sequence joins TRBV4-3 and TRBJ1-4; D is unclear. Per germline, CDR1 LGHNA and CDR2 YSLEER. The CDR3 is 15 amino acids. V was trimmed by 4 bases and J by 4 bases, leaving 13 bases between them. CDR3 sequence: CASSLKTGHNEKLFF. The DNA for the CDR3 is TGCGCCAGCAGCCTCAAGACGGGTCATAATGAAAAACTGTTTTTT.

Here the CDR3 reads CAWSVLANEQFF. The CDR3 DNA is TGTGCCTGGAGTGTACTTGCCAATGAGCAGTTCTTC. The chain couples TRBV30 to TRBJ2-1; D unresolved. Trimming pared 0 bases from V and 6 bases from J, leaving 6 bases between. The germline V gene has CDR1 GTSNPN and CDR2 SVGIG (reference sequence). This CDR3 contains 12 residues.

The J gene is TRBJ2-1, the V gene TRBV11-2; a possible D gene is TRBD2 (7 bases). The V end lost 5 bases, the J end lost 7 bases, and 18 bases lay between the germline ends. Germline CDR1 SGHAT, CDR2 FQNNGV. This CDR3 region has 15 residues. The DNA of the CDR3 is TGTGCCAGCAGCCCTGCGGGGGCGCGGATGAATGAGCAGTTCTTC. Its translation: CASSPAGARMNEQFF. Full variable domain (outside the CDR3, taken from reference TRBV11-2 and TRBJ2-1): EAGVAQSPRYKIIEKRQSVAFWCNPISGHATLYWYQQILGQGPKLLIQFQNNGVVDDSQLPKDRFSAERLKGVDSTLKIQPAKLEDSAVYLCASSPAGARMNEQFFGPGTRLTVL.

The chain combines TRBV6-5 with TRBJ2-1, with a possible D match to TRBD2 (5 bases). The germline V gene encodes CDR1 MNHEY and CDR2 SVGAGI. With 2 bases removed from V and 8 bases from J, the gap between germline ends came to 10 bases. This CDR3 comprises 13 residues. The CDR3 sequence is CASSYGLADEQFF. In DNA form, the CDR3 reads TGTGCCAGCAGTTACGGGCTAGCTGATGAGCAGTTCTTC.

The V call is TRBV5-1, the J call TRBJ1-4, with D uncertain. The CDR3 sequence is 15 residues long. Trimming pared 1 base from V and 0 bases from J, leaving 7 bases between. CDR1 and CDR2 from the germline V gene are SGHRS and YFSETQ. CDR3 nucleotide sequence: TGCGCCAGCAGCTTGAGCGCGGCAACTAATGAAAAACTGTTTTTT. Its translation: CASSLSAATNEKLFF.